This T cell receptor (beta chain) was found in a study of blood T cell repertoires in COVID-19. Study information: Nucleic acid was either cDNA or gDNA, and it came from T cells, B-cell-depleted T cells, or PBMCs.

This CDR3 spans 12 amino acids. V shed 10 bases and J shed 1 base, with 10 bases lying between them. Germline CDR1 reads MDHEN; CDR2 reads SYDVKM. Libraries were prepared by immunoSEQ multiplex PCR; TCRdb keeps only in-frame clonotypes and omits some of them. This table has around 260,000 clones, approximately 83% appearing once. Sequenced: peripheral blood. The source is a human donor in a cohort sampled during active COVID-19. The chain couples TRBV28 to TRBJ1-2; the D gene is possibly TRBD1 (6 bases). The CDR3 region has the DNA TGTGCCAACGAGGACAGTAACTATGGCTACACCTTC. Amino acids: CANEDSNYGYTF.